Listed below are T cell receptor beta chains from one sample, sequenced in a study of CD8 T cells in Susac syndrome. TCRdb re-called the immunoSEQ multiplex PCR reads with MiXCR, one entry per CDR3 protein. The table lists 130,000 or so distinct CDR3 sequences, roughly 96% of them singletons, with over 0.1% in the top ten. The sample consisted of CD4+ T cells from PBMCs. Receptor source: a human donor with multiple sclerosis. The CDR3 runs from the conserved cysteine through the conserved F or W. Fields, in order: V gene, D gene, J gene, clone size, CDR3 protein, CDR3 DNA. A D gene is named only where the DNA matches it firmly. Part of the rows lack a size; the others show once, few, many or a class for expanded clones.

v_gene: TRBV29-1
d_gene: TRBD2
j_gene: TRBJ2-6
abundance: NA
CDR3aa: CSVERGAGANVLTF
CDR3nt: TGCAGCGTTGAACGGGGGGCTGGGGCCAACGTCCTGACTTTC

v_gene: TRBV20-1
d_gene: NA
j_gene: TRBJ1-1
abundance: NA
CDR3aa: CSAREWGGNTEAFF
CDR3nt: TGCAGTGCTAGAGAGTGGGGGGGGAACACTGAAGCTTTCTTT

v_gene: TRBV20-1
d_gene: TRBD1
j_gene: TRBJ2-3
abundance: once
CDR3aa: CSADRGPDTQYF
CDR3nt: TGCAGCGCGGACAGGGGGCCAGATACGCAGTATTTT

v_gene: TRBV12-3/TRBV12-4
d_gene: NA
j_gene: TRBJ1-2
abundance: NA
CDR3aa: CASAFLGYGYTF
CDR3nt: TGTGCCAGCGCCTTCCTTGGATATGGCTACACCTTC

v_gene: TRBV27
d_gene: TRBD2
j_gene: TRBJ2-7
abundance: once
CDR3aa: CATRRGGRRPYEQYF
CDR3nt: TGTGCCACCCGGCGTGGCGGGAGGCGACCCTACGAGCAGTACTTC

v_gene: TRBV24-1
d_gene: NA
j_gene: TRBJ1-5
abundance: NA
CDR3aa: CATSVATVNQPQHF
CDR3nt: TGTGCCACCAGTGTTGCGACAGTCAATCAGCCCCAGCATTTT

v_gene: TRBV3-1
d_gene: TRBD2
j_gene: TRBJ2-7
abundance: NA
CDR3aa: CASSQKWLAGVEYEQYF
CDR3nt: TGTGCCAGCAGCCAGAAGTGGCTAGCGGGAGTGGAATACGAGCAGTACTTC

v_gene: TRBV28
d_gene: TRBD1
j_gene: TRBJ2-3
abundance: NA
CDR3aa: CASKTRTGGSDTQYF
CDR3nt: TGTGCCAGCAAAACTCGGACAGGGGGCTCGGATACGCAGTATTTT

v_gene: TRBV6-2/TRBV6-3
d_gene: NA
j_gene: TRBJ2-7
abundance: NA
CDR3aa: CASTARRPGFYEQYF
CDR3nt: TGTGCCAGCACTGCCCGAAGGCCAGGTTTCTACGAGCAGTACTTC

v_gene: TRBV3-1
d_gene: NA
j_gene: TRBJ1-2
abundance: NA
CDR3aa: CASSQDWTSRGYTF
CDR3nt: TGTGCCAGCAGCCAAGATTGGACGAGCAGGGGCTACACCTTC

v_gene: TRBV9
d_gene: NA
j_gene: TRBJ2-1
abundance: NA
CDR3aa: CASSVDGRAPYNEQFF
CDR3nt: TGTGCCAGCAGCGTAGATGGCAGGGCCCCCTACAATGAGCAGTTCTTC

v_gene: TRBV6-5
d_gene: TRBD1
j_gene: TRBJ2-5
abundance: NA
CDR3aa: CASSYARGQETQYF
CDR3nt: TGTGCCAGCAGTTACGCCAGGGGACAGGAGACCCAGTACTTC

v_gene: TRBV25-1
d_gene: NA
j_gene: TRBJ2-3
abundance: once
CDR3aa: CASSRGSGTDTQYF
CDR3nt: TGTGCCAGCAGTCGGGGCAGCGGCACAGATACGCAGTATTTT

v_gene: TRBV5-6
d_gene: NA
j_gene: TRBJ2-1
abundance: NA
CDR3aa: CASSLSYEQFF
CDR3nt: TGTGCCAGCAGCTTAAGCTATGAGCAGTTCTTC

v_gene: TRBV5-1
d_gene: TRBD2
j_gene: TRBJ2-1
abundance: NA
CDR3aa: CASSFGLAGYNEQFF
CDR3nt: TGCGCCAGCAGCTTTGGGCTAGCGGGATACAATGAGCAGTTCTTC

v_gene: TRBV30
d_gene: NA
j_gene: TRBJ1-2
abundance: NA
CDR3aa: CAWQRAESWYGYTF
CDR3nt: TGTGCCTGGCAAAGGGCCGAATCGTGGTATGGCTACACCTTC

v_gene: TRBV20-1
d_gene: NA
j_gene: TRBJ2-1
abundance: NA
CDR3aa: CSARDYATSPLSYNEQFF
CDR3nt: TGCAGTGCTAGAGATTATGCTACGTCCCCTCTCTCCTACAATGAGCAGTTCTTC

v_gene: TRBV12-3/TRBV12-4
d_gene: NA
j_gene: TRBJ2-7
abundance: NA
CDR3aa: CASSFNEGGTEQYF
CDR3nt: TGTGCCAGCAGTTTCAATGAAGGGGGGACGGAGCAGTACTTC

v_gene: TRBV29-1
d_gene: NA
j_gene: TRBJ1-1
abundance: NA
CDR3aa: CSVSGNTEAFF
CDR3nt: TGCAGCGTGTCAGGGAACACTGAAGCTTTCTTT

v_gene: TRBV6-2/TRBV6-3
d_gene: NA
j_gene: TRBJ2-4
abundance: NA
CDR3aa: CASTPRLGGDIQYF
CDR3nt: TGTGCCAGCACCCCTAGACTAGGAGGCGACATTCAGTACTTC

v_gene: TRBV9
d_gene: NA
j_gene: TRBJ2-1
abundance: once
CDR3aa: CASSVDVGSYNEQFF
CDR3nt: TGTGCCAGCAGCGTAGACGTGGGGAGTTACAATGAGCAGTTCTTC

v_gene: TRBV5-4
d_gene: TRBD2
j_gene: TRBJ2-7
abundance: NA
CDR3aa: CASSGGTSGSRKEQYF
CDR3nt: TGTGCCAGCAGCGGGGGGACTAGCGGGAGTCGAAAGGAGCAGTACTTC

v_gene: TRBV24-1
d_gene: TRBD2
j_gene: TRBJ2-7
abundance: NA
CDR3aa: CATSDPSGRPYEQYF
CDR3nt: TGTGCCACCAGTGATCCTAGCGGGAGACCCTACGAGCAGTACTTC

v_gene: TRBV20-1
d_gene: TRBD2
j_gene: TRBJ2-7
abundance: NA
CDR3aa: CSAQSGRAAGEQYF
CDR3nt: TGCAGTGCCCAAAGCGGGAGGGCAGCGGGGGAGCAGTACTTC

v_gene: TRBV20-1
d_gene: TRBD2
j_gene: TRBJ2-2
abundance: NA
CDR3aa: CSALDRIAGGTGELFF
CDR3nt: TGCAGTGCTTTGGACAGGATAGCGGGGGGGACCGGGGAGCTGTTTTTT

v_gene: TRBV20-1
d_gene: NA
j_gene: TRBJ1-5
abundance: NA
CDR3aa: CSAGLGTSNQPQHF
CDR3nt: TGCAGTGCTGGACTCGGGACAAGCAATCAGCCCCAGCATTTT

v_gene: TRBV18
d_gene: NA
j_gene: TRBJ2-5
abundance: NA
CDR3aa: CASSPPVVEPQETQYF
CDR3nt: TGTGCCAGCTCACCACCGGTGGTGGAACCCCAAGAGACCCAGTACTTC

v_gene: TRBV4-1
d_gene: TRBD1
j_gene: TRBJ2-2
abundance: NA
CDR3aa: CASSQNAGGGKNTGELFF
CDR3nt: TGCGCCAGCAGCCAAAATGCAGGGGGCGGAAAAAACACCGGGGAGCTGTTTTTT

v_gene: TRBV2
d_gene: TRBD1
j_gene: TRBJ2-6
abundance: once
CDR3aa: CAGDRAGANVLTF
CDR3nt: TGTGCCGGGGACAGGGCTGGGGCCAACGTCCTGACTTTC

v_gene: TRBV24-1
d_gene: TRBD2
j_gene: TRBJ2-7
abundance: NA
CDR3aa: CATSGSGNTNEQYF
CDR3nt: TGTGCCACCAGTGGCAGCGGGAATACGAACGAGCAGTACTTC

v_gene: TRBV20-1
d_gene: NA
j_gene: TRBJ2-7
abundance: NA
CDR3aa: CSARILATSHEQYF
CDR3nt: TGCAGTGCTAGAATCCTAGCGACCTCCCACGAGCAGTACTTC

v_gene: TRBV6-2/TRBV6-3
d_gene: TRBD1
j_gene: TRBJ2-7
abundance: once
CDR3aa: CASRPGQGILSYEQYF
CDR3nt: TGTGCCAGCAGACCGGGACAGGGGATATTATCCTACGAGCAGTACTTC

v_gene: TRBV7-8
d_gene: NA
j_gene: TRBJ1-1
abundance: NA
CDR3aa: CASSLGGEPRTEAFF
CDR3nt: TGTGCCAGCAGCTTAGGCGGGGAGCCGAGAACTGAAGCTTTCTTT

v_gene: TRBV20-1
d_gene: NA
j_gene: TRBJ2-1
abundance: NA
CDR3aa: CSASSAAYNEQFF
CDR3nt: TGCAGTGCTAGTTCCGCGGCGTACAATGAGCAGTTCTTC

v_gene: TRBV20-1
d_gene: TRBD2
j_gene: TRBJ2-3
abundance: NA
CDR3aa: CSAGGGRVDTQYF
CDR3nt: TGCAGTGCCGGAGGCGGGAGAGTTGATACGCAGTATTTT

v_gene: TRBV19
d_gene: NA
j_gene: TRBJ1-2
abundance: NA
CDR3aa: CASSITGRDGYTF
CDR3nt: TGTGCCAGTAGTATAACAGGGCGAGATGGCTACACCTTC

v_gene: TRBV7-9
d_gene: NA
j_gene: TRBJ1-2
abundance: once
CDR3aa: CASSLVDSYGYTF
CDR3nt: TGTGCCAGCAGCTTAGTAGACAGCTATGGCTACACCTTC

v_gene: TRBV5-4
d_gene: NA
j_gene: TRBJ2-3
abundance: NA
CDR3aa: CASSVTAFWGTDTQYF
CDR3nt: TGTGCCAGCAGCGTGACTGCATTTTGGGGGACAGATACGCAGTATTTT

v_gene: TRBV24-1
d_gene: NA
j_gene: TRBJ2-7
abundance: once
CDR3aa: CATSGPGAYEQYF
CDR3nt: TGTGCCACCAGTGGGCCGGGAGCCTACGAGCAGTACTTC

v_gene: TRBV7-2
d_gene: NA
j_gene: TRBJ1-6
abundance: NA
CDR3aa: CASGEDVTLHF
CDR3nt: TGTGCCAGCGGGGAAGATGTGACCCTCCACTTT

v_gene: TRBV24-1
d_gene: TRBD1
j_gene: TRBJ1-5
abundance: few
CDR3aa: CATSDGTGGNQPQHF
CDR3nt: TGTGCCACCAGTGATGGGACAGGGGGCAATCAGCCCCAGCATTTT

v_gene: TRBV7-9
d_gene: NA
j_gene: TRBJ1-1
abundance: NA
CDR3aa: CASSSKQGGAMNTEAFF
CDR3nt: TGTGCCAGCAGCTCAAAACAGGGTGGCGCCATGAACACTGAAGCTTTCTTT

v_gene: TRBV20-1
d_gene: TRBD1
j_gene: TRBJ2-1
abundance: NA
CDR3aa: CSATTGSSYNEQFF
CDR3nt: TGCAGTGCTACGACAGGGAGCTCCTACAATGAGCAGTTCTTC

v_gene: TRBV3-1
d_gene: NA
j_gene: TRBJ1-5
abundance: NA
CDR3aa: CASSLTSQGVSQPQHF
CDR3nt: TGTGCCAGCAGCCTCACCTCACAAGGGGTCAGTCAGCCCCAGCATTTT